This T cell receptor beta chain was retrieved from a study of Ad26.COV2.S vaccination and SARS-CoV-2 variants. Looking at the study overall: Dosing was one shot or two shots 56 days apart. Study results and caveats: Vaccinees displayed broader spike-specific TCR repertoires than placebo recipients.

As concerns this clone: Its antigen remains unknown.

The treatment here: some 20 received Ad26.COV2.S at low or high dose, single or two shots; about 5 received placebo; per-sample allocation not given. The investigators took samples on day 63 after the first vaccine or placebo injection. TCRdb's copy holds only in-frame clones and misses some; the assay was immunoSEQ multiplex PCR. The sample shows 440,000 or so clones, roughly 88% of them seen only once. The V end lost 3 bases, the J end lost 0 bases, and 8 bases lay between the germline ends. The CDR3 has 14 amino acids. Germline CDR1 reads LGHNA; CDR2 reads YNFKEQ. This receptor was taken from a person between 18 and 60 years old who received the Ad26.COV2.S COVID-19 vaccine or a placebo. J is TRBJ1-1 and V is TRBV4-2; maybe TRBD1 (5 bases). The sequencing here drew on peripheral blood, taken in a trial of Ad26.COV2.S vaccine versus placebo. In nucleotides, the CDR3 is TGTGCCAGCAGCCAGACAGCCATGAACACTGAAGCTTTCTTT. Amino acids: CASSQTAMNTEAFF.